The 16 T cell receptor beta chains below all came from one sample that was sequenced in a study of PD-L1 blockade in urothelial cancer. This table comes from immunoSEQ multiplex PCR, and its TCRdb copy is limited to in-frame clones, with some not included. The top ten hold about 4% of the sample, which has some 50,000 clones, about 91% seen once. The sequencing here drew on PBMCs, taken around atezolizumab (anti-PD-L1) treatment. These receptors all come from a man older than 75 with urothelial cancer.

The rearrangement uses TRBV21-1 and TRBJ2-3; TRBD2, the table's D call, was not compared with the DNA. TRBV21-1 is termed a pseudogene. The length of the CDR3 is 14 residues. The CDR3 DNA is TGTGCCAGCAGCAAAGGGGAGGCGGGAGATACGCAGTATTTT. Residues: CASSKGEAGDTQYF.

The chain recombines TRBV5-8 with TRBJ2-5; 9 bases align to TRBD1. The ends lost 6 bases at V and 2 bases at J; junction bases unmatched: 5. The CDR3 runs to 14 residues. CDR1 and CDR2 from the germline V gene are SGHTS and YDEGEE. For the CDR3, the DNA is TGTGCCAGCACAACCGGGACAGGGCAAGAGACCCAGTACTTC. Translated, it gives CASTTGTGQETQYF.

The sample holds one count of this clone. The chain is built from TRBV6-6 and TRBJ2-3, with a tentative D call TRBD2 (6 bases). V gave up 7 bases and J gave up 2 bases, with 16 bases separating them. There are 15 residues in the CDR3. CDR1 is MNHNY and CDR2 is SVGAGI in the germline V gene (reference sequence). In nucleotides, the CDR3 is TGTGCCAGCACCGAGAGGGACTTTCTCACAGATACGCAGTATTTT. It specifies CASTERDFLTDTQYF.

This chain uses TRBV28 with TRBJ1-4; D gene uncertain. Between the trimmed V and J ends, which lost 2 bases and 8 bases, there was a span of 9 bases. The length of the CDR3 is 13 residues. Per the germline V gene, CDR1 is MDHEN and CDR2 is SYDVKM. CDR3 amino acids: CASSLQVREKLFF. DNA of the CDR3: TGTGCCAGCAGTTTACAAGTGCGCGAAAAACTGTTTTTT.

The chain joins TRBV10-3 to TRBJ1-2; TRBD1 might be the D (6 bases). Trimming removed 2 bases from V and 5 bases from J, with 24 bases in between. This CDR3 has 18 residues. CDR1 and CDR2 from the germline V gene are ENHRY and SYGVKD. The CDR3 reads CAISERGTRSPLGYGYTF. The CDR3 DNA follows: TGTGCCATCAGTGAGAGAGGGACAAGAAGCCCCTTAGGGTATGGCTACACCTTC.

The chain uses TRBV28 and TRBJ2-7; tentatively, D is TRBD1 (5 bases). V lost 6 bases, J lost 6 bases, and 18 bases lay in between. CDR3 length: 14 residues. Germline loops: CDR1 MDHEN, CDR2 SYDVKM. The CDR3 nucleotides are TGTGCCAGCAGCGGGCCGGGCAGGGTTGTCGAGCAGTACTTC. Translated: CASSGPGRVVEQYF.

The J gene is TRBJ1-3, the V gene TRBV2, with 7 positions matching TRBD1. The CDR3 sequence is 14 residues long. The J segment lost 1 base and the V segment lost 4 bases, leaving 1 base of the junction unmatched. Germline CDR1 is SNHLY and CDR2 is FYNNEI. CDR3 region: CASSGTGSGNTIYF. CDR3 bases: TGTGCCAGCAGTGGGACAGGATCTGGAAACACCATATATTTT.

The chain combines TRBV5-4 with TRBJ2-2; TRBD1 aligns across 9 bases. There are 15 residues in the CDR3. CDR1 and CDR2 (germline): SGHNT, YYREEE (reference sequence). V was clipped by 5 bases and J by 4 bases; unmatched bases: 6. The CDR3 DNA follows: TGTGCCAGCAGATCAGGGACAGGGATCACCGGGGAGCTGTTTTTT. Its translation is CASRSGTGITGELFF.

The V call is TRBV5-4, the J call TRBJ2-2, with D possibly matching TRBD1 (8 bases). The CDR3 spans 16 residues. Trimming took 4 bases from V and 4 from J, leaving 17 bases between them. Germline CDR1 SGHNT, CDR2 YYREEE (reference sequence). CDR3 DNA sequence: TGTGCCAGCAGCCAGGGAGGGGACAGGAGCACCGGGGAGCTGTTTTTT. The encoded protein is CASSQGGDRSTGELFF.

The rearrangement links TRBV4-3 to TRBJ2-5; the match to TRBD2 covers 13 bases. The CDR3 runs 17 residues. Per the germline V gene, CDR1 is LGHNA and CDR2 is YSLEER. Trimming removed 1 base from V and 5 bases from J; junction bases left unmatched: 7. CDR3 nucleotide sequence: TGCGCCAGCAGCCAAGCCCCCTGGACTAGCGGGAGTGAGACCCAGTACTTC. This gives the protein CASSQAPWTSGSETQYF.

This sequence joins TRBV30 and TRBJ1-1; the match to TRBD1 covers 9 bases. With V trimmed by 2 bases and J by 6 bases, 13 bases remained unmatched. Germline CDR1 and CDR2: GTSNPN and SVGIG (reference sequence). This CDR3 contains 16 residues. The CDR3 DNA reads as TGTGCCTGGAGTACTATGAACAGGGGGCGATTCGCTGAAGCTTTCTTT. Its protein product is CAWSTMNRGRFAEAFF.

The rearrangement uses TRBV5-1 and TRBJ2-1; 7 nucleotides align to TRBD1. Per germline, CDR1 SGHRS and CDR2 YFSETQ. This CDR3 has 15 amino acids. J was trimmed by 7 bases and V by 3 bases; bases with no gene match: 10. For the CDR3, the DNA is TGCGCCAGCAGCTCTCGGGACAGCTGGCAGAATGAGCAGTTCTTC. Translated, it gives CASSSRDSWQNEQFF.

The chain employs TRBV5-6 and TRBJ1-1, with 7 bases matching TRBD1. Germline CDR1 is SGHDT and CDR2 is YYEEEE. V lost 5 bases, J lost 1 base, and 5 bases stayed unmatched. This CDR3 is 14 amino acids long. This CDR3 is CASRTGTANTEAFF. The CDR3 DNA is TGTGCCAGCAGAACCGGGACAGCGAACACTGAAGCTTTCTTT.

This clone was seen a few times. The rearrangement links TRBV30 to TRBJ1-1; D not resolved. Germline V gene lookup returns CDR1 GTSNPN and CDR2 SVGIG (reference sequence). V was pared by 2 bases and J by 1 base, with 8 bases between. This CDR3 region has 13 residues. The CDR3 sequence: CAWSSLRNTEAFF. In nucleotides, the CDR3 is TGTGCCTGGAGTTCTCTCCGGAACACTGAAGCTTTCTTT.

The chain is built from TRBV6-6 and TRBJ1-5; 11 bases fit TRBD1. V lost 7 bases, J lost 5 bases, and 4 bases stayed unmatched. Germline values: CDR1 MNHNY, CDR2 SVGAGI (reference sequence). This CDR3 spans 14 amino acids. This CDR3 reads CASNRDRGDQPQHF. Here the CDR3 DNA reads TGTGCCAGCAACCGGGACAGGGGGGATCAGCCCCAGCATTTT.

V usage is TRBV6-6 and J usage is TRBJ2-7; no definite D call. CDR3 length: 13 amino acids. The germline gives CDR1 MNHNY, CDR2 SVGAGI (reference sequence). Trimming shortened V by 2 bases and J by 1 base, and 6 bases separated the two germline ends. CDR3 region: CASSYAQSYEQYF. In DNA, the CDR3 is TGTGCCAGCAGTTACGCGCAATCCTACGAGCAGTACTTC.